The 4 T cell receptor beta chains presented below share a single source sample, sequenced in a study of early T cells in non-severe SARS-CoV-2 infection. TCRdb re-called the 5' RACE reads with MiXCR, one entry per CDR3 protein. The data show roughly 66,000 distinct CDR3 sequences, roughly 9% seen once. Source material: whole blood. The origin of the receptors is an adult who was a healthcare worker with PCR-confirmed SARS-CoV-2 infection or an uninfected control (not recorded which).

This clonotype was recorded many times. This chain joins TRBV7-9 and TRBJ2-3; unclear D gene. Trimming removed 6 bases at V and 1 base at J, with 11 bases between. CDR3 length: 14 residues. Germline CDR1 and CDR2: SEHNR and FQNEAQ (reference sequence). The CDR3 bases are TGTGCCAGCAGGCCGTGGAGCGGCACAGATACGCAGTATTTT. It specifies CASRPWSGTDTQYF.

There are many counts of this clonotype. The V call is TRBV7-9, the J call TRBJ2-7, with D tentatively TRBD2 (6 bases). V lost 2 bases, J lost 4 bases, and 12 bases lay in between. Germline V gives CDR1 SEHNR, CDR2 FQNEAQ (reference sequence). The CDR3 is made up of 14 amino acids. CDR3 amino acids: CASSLSGSIYEQYF. The CDR3 DNA sequence: TGTGCCAGCAGCTTATCCGGGAGTATTTACGAGCAGTACTTC.

The chain uses TRBV20-1 and TRBJ2-7, with 10 nucleotides matching TRBD2. The germline CDR1 and CDR2 sequences are DFQATT and SNEGSKA (reference sequence). With 1 base clipped from V and 6 bases from J, the junction kept 6 bases outside the gene matches. The CDR3 is 14 residues long. CDR3 nucleotide sequence: TGCAGTGCTAGAGGGGAAGCGGGAGGGCTCGAGCAGTACTTC. Encoded protein: CSARGEAGGLEQYF.

The chain recombines TRBV6-2 or TRBV6-3 with TRBJ1-5; D is uncertain. The CDR3 is 14 residues long. V was clipped by 2 bases and J by 6 bases, with 11 bases between them. Germline loops: CDR1 MNHEY, CDR2 SVGEGT. This CDR3 reads CASSYRGKGQPQHF. CDR3 in DNA: TGTGCCAGCAGTTACCGGGGAAAGGGTCAGCCCCAGCATTTT.